These T cell receptor beta chains were read from a single sample in a study of shared clonotypes between healthy human individuals. TCRdb's table, derived via immunoSEQ multiplex PCR, lists solely in-frame clones and lacks some. The sample has roughly 2.4 million clones; approximately 95% are singletons. Sequenced sample: naive CD4+ T cells sorted from blood. These receptor sequences come from a man between 18 and 29 years old in good health. Both conserved end residues are trimmed from each CDR3. Each record gives: J gene, V gene, CDR3 protein.

j_call: TRBJ2-4; v_call: TRBV5-4; cdr3_aa: ASSLETGGGKRNIQY
j_call: TRBJ2-5; v_call: TRBV4-1; cdr3_aa: ASSSVVTYTKETQY
j_call: TRBJ2-7; v_call: TRBV6-1; cdr3_aa: ASRDRTGYEQY
j_call: TRBJ2-3; v_call: TRBV18; cdr3_aa: ASSPLNRGTDTQY
j_call: TRBJ1-3; v_call: TRBV27; cdr3_aa: ASGSRGPGNTIY
j_call: TRBJ2-7; v_call: TRBV7-2; cdr3_aa: ASTRSLWNYEQY
j_call: TRBJ2-5; v_call: TRBV5-6; cdr3_aa: ASTRGETQY
j_call: TRBJ2-1; v_call: TRBV7-8; cdr3_aa: ASSNRVMNEQF
j_call: TRBJ1-6; v_call: TRBV5-1; cdr3_aa: ASSLGVGTENSPLH
j_call: TRBJ2-2; v_call: TRBV29-1; cdr3_aa: SVDPGRTGELF
j_call: TRBJ1-6; v_call: TRBV10-3; cdr3_aa: AITPQENSPLH
j_call: TRBJ2-2; v_call: TRBV10-3; cdr3_aa: AITRSGSGTGELF
j_call: TRBJ2-7; v_call: TRBV11-2; cdr3_aa: ASSLGATADYEQY
j_call: TRBJ1-4; v_call: TRBV2; cdr3_aa: ASLRQGADEKLF
j_call: TRBJ2-7; v_call: TRBV2; cdr3_aa: ASSVKGVEQY
j_call: TRBJ2-5; v_call: TRBV28; cdr3_aa: ASRDGLQETQY
j_call: TRBJ2-5; v_call: TRBV19; cdr3_aa: ASSIDRFGETQY
j_call: TRBJ1-2; v_call: TRBV2; cdr3_aa: ASSESPGGIRGYT
j_call: TRBJ2-3; v_call: TRBV30; cdr3_aa: ACRTDFTDTQY
j_call: TRBJ2-7; v_call: TRBV7-9; cdr3_aa: ASSYPTWDSSYEQY
j_call: TRBJ1-1; v_call: TRBV30; cdr3_aa: AWRVQGTEAF
j_call: TRBJ2-1; v_call: TRBV10-1; cdr3_aa: ASSEGGQGANEQF
j_call: TRBJ2-7; v_call: TRBV10-3; cdr3_aa: AISADLLAQY
j_call: TRBJ2-3; v_call: TRBV9; cdr3_aa: ASSADQSTDTQY
j_call: TRBJ2-1; v_call: TRBV4-2; cdr3_aa: ASSQGGASGGRSSYNEQF
j_call: TRBJ2-7; v_call: TRBV6-5; cdr3_aa: ASNRGPYEQY
j_call: TRBJ1-4; v_call: TRBV25-1; cdr3_aa: ASRASSIEKLF
j_call: TRBJ1-3; v_call: TRBV5-1; cdr3_aa: ASSPAGNGNTIY
j_call: TRBJ2-3; v_call: TRBV30; cdr3_aa: AWSEGGGPDTQY
j_call: TRBJ2-2; v_call: TRBV5-4; cdr3_aa: ASTPDRTNTGELF
j_call: TRBJ2-1; v_call: TRBV4-3; cdr3_aa: ASSQARISNEQF
j_call: TRBJ1-1; v_call: TRBV10-3; cdr3_aa: AISESTGAEAF
j_call: TRBJ1-1; v_call: TRBV30; cdr3_aa: AWTVADQSDTEAF
j_call: TRBJ1-6; v_call: TRBV2; cdr3_aa: ASSDPRGSNSPLH
j_call: TRBJ2-1; v_call: TRBV13; cdr3_aa: ASSLGRKGRRNEQF
j_call: TRBJ2-3; v_call: TRBV13; cdr3_aa: ASSSPPGLEKDTQY
j_call: TRBJ2-1; v_call: TRBV6-1; cdr3_aa: ASLRLAAYNEQF
j_call: TRBJ2-2; v_call: TRBV5-1; cdr3_aa: ASSFDRGWTGELF
j_call: TRBJ1-2; v_call: TRBV30; cdr3_aa: AWLGPGYGYT
j_call: TRBJ2-3; v_call: TRBV9; cdr3_aa: ASSVKLAGDTQY
j_call: TRBJ2-2; v_call: TRBV5-6; cdr3_aa: ASSGRTGAGELF
j_call: TRBJ1-1; v_call: TRBV30; cdr3_aa: AWDLGWGQGAGDEAF
j_call: TRBJ1-3; v_call: TRBV19; cdr3_aa: ASTRFGPSGNTIY
j_call: TRBJ2-3; v_call: TRBV5-4; cdr3_aa: ASSLGTVSDTQY
j_call: TRBJ2-1; v_call: TRBV27; cdr3_aa: ASSKDGSYNEQF
j_call: TRBJ2-7; v_call: TRBV5-1; cdr3_aa: ASSLASGAVRYEQY
j_call: TRBJ2-1; v_call: TRBV11-3; cdr3_aa: ASSFGGTGGKNEQF
j_call: TRBJ2-7; v_call: TRBV20-1; cdr3_aa: SAASPGEQY
j_call: TRBJ2-2; v_call: TRBV28; cdr3_aa: ASSLWGLNTGELF
j_call: TRBJ1-5; v_call: TRBV7-9; cdr3_aa: ASSGTSGQPQH
j_call: TRBJ2-7; v_call: TRBV30; cdr3_aa: AWSVEGYEQY
j_call: TRBJ1-6; v_call: TRBV9; cdr3_aa: ASSDGDSPLH
j_call: TRBJ1-4; v_call: TRBV5-5; cdr3_aa: ASSLGQYEKLF
j_call: TRBJ2-1; v_call: TRBV5-1; cdr3_aa: ASSLGLHNEQF
j_call: TRBJ1-1; v_call: TRBV19; cdr3_aa: ASSTTGGSNTEAF
j_call: TRBJ1-2; v_call: TRBV30; cdr3_aa: AWSVMAGGYGYT
j_call: TRBJ1-1; v_call: TRBV28; cdr3_aa: ASSFPLGQGGNTEAF
j_call: TRBJ1-6; v_call: TRBV19; cdr3_aa: ASSIGVSIGSPLH